These 5 T cell receptor beta chains came from one sample sequenced in a study of PD-1 blockade in classical Hodgkin lymphoma (dated by TCRdb to 2018 to 2020). The time point label for this specimen denotes: cycle 4 day 1 (C4D1), after about 6 weeks of nivolumab. Relapse after autologous stem cell transplantation had occurred in all trial patients, and cohorts A, B and C were distinguished by prior brentuximab vedotin exposure. Libraries were prepared through the immunoSEQ multiplex PCR assay. The source is immuneACCESS, and TCRdb retained only in-frame sequences with V and J called. Part of the clones is not carried over; for the studies checked, unresolved V genes explain less than half of this, and the remainder is unexplained. This sample gives roughly 17,000 clones in total; 83% of them show up just once. Roughly 14% of the sample lies in the top ten. The sample consisted of peripheral blood mononuclear cells (PBMCs), taken before the fourth cycle of nivolumab. The receptors were sampled from a human donor with classical Hodgkin lymphoma.

The rearrangement uses TRBV6-5 and TRBJ2-1; possibly TRBD2 for D (6 bases). CDR3 size: 16 residues. In germline, CDR1 is MNHEY, CDR2 SVGAGI. Deletions cut 2 bases from V and 0 bases from J, with 11 bases between. CDR3 DNA: TGTGCCAGCAGTTACGGGGGAGGTAACTCCTACAATGAGCAGTTCTTC. This encodes CASSYGGGNSYNEQFF.

In the case of this clone: The same CDR3 is also encoded by other DNA sequences in this sample. The chain couples TRBV5-1 to TRBJ1-3; TRBD1 matches at 7 bases. Germline CDR1 is SGHRS and CDR2 is YFSETQ. The V segment lost 2 bases and the J segment 0 bases; nucleotides outside the gene matches: 2. This CDR3 region has 15 residues. CDR3 in amino acids: CASSLAGGSGNTIYF. CDR3 sequence (DNA): TGCGCCAGCAGCTTAGCAGGGGGCTCTGGAAACACCATATATTTT.

The rearrangement joins TRBV29-1 to TRBJ2-5; D may be TRBD2 (6 bases). The CDR3 loop spans 15 amino acids. V lost 5 bases and J 4 bases, leaving 20 bases between the germline ends. Germline V lookup: CDR1 SQVTM, CDR2 ANQGSEA. The CDR3 coding sequence is TGCAGCGTTCGCCCCAGTTGGGGGGTAGGAGAGACCCAGTACTTC. Its protein is CSVRPSWGVGETQYF.

The sample holds a few counts of this clone. The chain recombines TRBV7-9 with TRBJ1-2, with TRBD1 identical over 10 bases. CDR1 is SEHNR, CDR2 FQNEAQ, per germline (reference sequence). The CDR3 runs to 15 residues. The V segment lost 5 bases and the J segment 5 bases; nucleotides outside the gene matches: 8. CDR3 region: CASSRQGADHYGYTF. The CDR3 DNA reads as TGTGCCAGCAGCCGACAGGGGGCCGACCATTATGGCTACACCTTC.

This chain uses TRBV5-1 with TRBJ2-4, with D uncertain. Per germline, CDR1 SGHRS and CDR2 YFSETQ. Trimming took 0 bases from V and 6 from J, leaving 10 bases between them. This CDR3 has 14 residues. In nucleotides, the CDR3 is TGCGCCAGCAGCTTGGTAGGGCTCGGAAACATTCAGTACTTC. It translates to CASSLVGLGNIQYF.